Following are 8 T cell receptor beta chains from one sample sequenced in a study of early T cells in non-severe SARS-CoV-2 infection. TCRdb reprocessed the 5' RACE reads via MiXCR and lists one record per CDR3 protein. Of over 90,000 distinct CDR3 sequences in the sample, roughly 13% were seen once. The sample was whole blood. These receptors all come from an adult who was a healthcare worker with PCR-confirmed SARS-CoV-2 infection or an uninfected control (not recorded which).

Here the CDR3 DNA reads TGTGCCACCAGCAGAGAGGGCTACGAGCAGTACTTC. It translates to CATSREGYEQYF. The J gene is TRBJ2-7, the V gene TRBV15; no definite D call. Germline CDR1 LNHNV, CDR2 YYDKDF (reference sequence). This CDR3 has 12 residues. V was clipped by 0 bases and J by 3 bases, with 3 bases between them.

The rearrangement links TRBV20-1 to TRBJ2-1; D is possibly TRBD1 or TRBD2 (5 bases each). Between the trimmed V and J ends, which lost 3 bases and 12 bases, there was a span of 21 bases. The CDR3 extends over 14 amino acids. Germline V gene lookup returns CDR1 DFQATT and CDR2 SNEGSKA (reference sequence). The CDR3 reads CSASATGPSKGQFF. CDR3 nucleotide sequence: TGCAGTGCTAGTGCCACGGGACCCAGTAAGGGGCAGTTCTTC.

This clonotype was seen only a few times. The V gene is TRBV28, the J gene TRBJ2-2, with D unresolved. The V end lost 6 bases, the J end lost 4 bases, and 15 bases lay between the germline ends. CDR3 length equals 15 residues. Germline assignment: CDR1 MDHEN and CDR2 SYDVKM. Written as DNA, the CDR3 is TGTGCCAGCAGCACCCCCGAGGAAGGCACCGGGGAGCTGTTTTTT. This translates into CASSTPEEGTGELFF.

This clonotype has ten or more counts. The chain links TRBV5-4 to TRBJ2-3; 9 positions match TRBD2. CDR3 length: 16 residues. Per germline, CDR1 SGHNT and CDR2 YYREEE (reference sequence). V lost 5 bases, J lost 2 bases, and 9 bases stayed unmatched. CDR3 region: CASSRLAGDSTDTQYF. The CDR3 DNA sequence: TGTGCCAGCAGTCGATTAGCGGGAGACTCCACAGATACGCAGTATTTT.

This clonotype was counted a single time. The chain is built from TRBV12-3 or TRBV12-4 and TRBJ2-5; TRBD1 agrees at 11 bases. J was trimmed by 5 bases and V by 5 bases; bases with no gene match: 4. This CDR3 spans 14 amino acids. CDR3 region: CASSRTGGLETQYF. The CDR3 nucleotides read TGTGCCAGCAGTCGGACAGGGGGCTTGGAGACCCAGTACTTC.

The chain is built from TRBV20-1 and TRBJ2-2; no reliable D call. CDR1 is DFQATT, CDR2 SNEGSKA, per germline (reference sequence). V was clipped by 6 bases and J by 6 bases, with 20 bases between them. CDR3 length equals 15 residues. The chain's CDR3 is CSAKRGQNPAGELFF. CDR3 DNA: TGCAGTGCGAAGCGAGGCCAGAACCCGGCCGGGGAGCTGTTTTTT.

In this sample, this clonotype turned up many times. This chain uses TRBV6-5 with TRBJ2-7; 9 bases are shared with TRBD1. Germline V lookup: CDR1 MNHEY, CDR2 SVGAGI. V lost 5 bases, J lost 0 bases, and 2 bases stayed unmatched. There are 14 residues in the CDR3. CDR3 DNA sequence: TGTGCCAGCAGTCGACAGGGGGGCTCCTACGAGCAGTACTTC. Its translation: CASSRQGGSYEQYF.

This clonotype came up a few times. The chain uses TRBV20-1 and TRBJ2-1, with 9 positions matching TRBD2. Germline loops: CDR1 DFQATT, CDR2 SNEGSKA (reference sequence). This CDR3 comprises 14 residues. V was clipped by 3 bases and J by 5 bases; unmatched bases: 5. DNA for the CDR3: TGCAGTGCTAGCGGCGGGAGGGCCCACAATGAGCAGTTCTTC. It codes for CSASGGRAHNEQFF.